In this sample, the clone carrying this T cell receptor (beta chain) turned up once. The antigen is undetermined. TCRdb's table, derived via immunoSEQ multiplex PCR, lists solely in-frame clones and lacks some. The sample records 130,000 to 150,000 clones, roughly 88% being singletons. The entry originates in a study of cytomegalovirus exposure and HLA in healthy donors. The study's findings and limits: The classifier was said to identify cytomegalovirus status with high specificity and sensitivity. 150 or so TCR beta chains were listed as cytomegalovirus-associated. The tendency of first-cohort TCR clusters to co-occur in the 120 validation repertoires was identified by a subsequent analysis.

Germline CDR1 LGHNA, CDR2 YNFKEQ. The CDR3 spans 17 residues. Trimming took off 4 bases at V and 7 bases at J, with 22 bases between the two ends. Sequencing was carried out using PBMCs. The TCR originated in a woman aged 18-30 years in good health and CMV-seropositive. The genes are TRBV4-2 and TRBJ2-2, with TRBD1 as a possible D gene (7 bases). In nucleotides, the CDR3 is TGTGCCAGCAGCCCTTACATCCGGGGGACAGCCCGCGGGGAGCTGTTTTTT. This codes for CASSPYIRGTARGELFF.